Listed here are 12 T cell receptor beta chains from one sample, sequenced in a study of cytomegalovirus exposure and HLA in healthy donors. Primers for the PCR totalled 60 Vbeta and 13 Jbeta. Measured with immunoSEQ multiplex PCR; TCRdb has only the in-frame clones, and not every one. The table has fewer than 70,000 clones, around 73% seen once. The sample comprised PBMCs. These TCRs come from a man between 50 and 59 years old in good health and CMV-seronegative.

The chain links TRBV5-1 to TRBJ2-3; tentative D call: TRBD1 (7 bases). The germline CDR1 and CDR2 sequences are SGHRS and YFSETQ. The CDR3 loop spans 16 amino acids. With 4 bases removed from V and 5 bases from J, the gap between germline ends came to 20 bases. CDR3 bases: TGCGCCAGCAGCCTCTACGGACAGGCCGGGAGAGATACGCAGTATTTT. Protein product: CASSLYGQAGRDTQYF.

The V and J genes are TRBV27 and TRBJ2-3, with D uncertain. Per germline, CDR1 MNHEY and CDR2 SMNVEV (reference sequence). Trimming left V 0 bases short and J 5 bases short, with 9 bases between. There are 14 residues in the CDR3. The CDR3 protein is CASSLSQAKDTQYF. The CDR3 region has the DNA TGTGCCAGCAGTTTATCTCAGGCAAAAGATACGCAGTATTTT.

J is TRBJ1-1 and V is TRBV5-1; D remains unclear. The CDR3 is 16 amino acids. Germline V gives CDR1 SGHRS, CDR2 YFSETQ. V shed 4 bases and J shed 3 bases, with 19 bases lying between them. The CDR3 protein is CASSDQIGLRDTEAFF. CDR3 nucleotides: TGCGCCAGCAGCGACCAGATAGGGCTGAGGGACACTGAAGCTTTCTTT.

This chain connects TRBV4-1 to TRBJ1-5; no definite D call. CDR1 is MGHRA, CDR2 YSYEKL, per germline. This CDR3 is 16 amino acids long. V was shortened by 1 base and J by 4 bases, with 14 bases between the two germline ends. The CDR3 region has the DNA TGCGCCAGCAGCCAAGTCACCCAGGCCGCGAATCAGCCCCAGCATTTT. Residues: CASSQVTQAANQPQHF.

The chain's CDR3 is CASSSGLADTNEQFF. The CDR3 nucleotides read TGCGCCAGCAGCTCGGGACTAGCGGATACAAATGAGCAGTTCTTC. The chain couples TRBV5-1 to TRBJ2-1; TRBD2 matches at 11 bases. CDR1 and CDR2 from the germline V gene are SGHRS and YFSETQ. V dropped 3 bases and J dropped 7; count of bases not matched to a gene: 6. The CDR3 extends over 15 amino acids.

This clone is a singleton in its sample. V and J are TRBV11-2 and TRBJ2-3; TRBD1 is a possible D gene (5 bases). The ends were cut back, 3 bases at V and 2 bases at J, with 15 bases in the middle. CDR1 and CDR2 (germline): SGHAT, FQNNGV. The CDR3 runs 16 residues. The CDR3: CASSFVGALNTDTQYF. DNA of the CDR3: TGTGCCAGCAGCTTTGTAGGGGCCCTTAACACAGATACGCAGTATTTT.

The chain recombines TRBV9 with TRBJ1-2; perhaps TRBD1 as D (6 bases). Per germline, CDR1 SGDLS and CDR2 YYNGEE. The CDR3 contains 12 residues. Trimming took off 2 bases at V and 7 bases at J, with 9 bases between the two ends. CDR3 nucleotide sequence: TGTGCCAGCAGCGTCACAGGGTTTGGCTACACCTTC. Protein: CASSVTGFGYTF.

The chain links TRBV30 to TRBJ1-1; 9 bases are shared with TRBD1. There are 14 residues in the CDR3. V shed 4 bases and J 7 bases; nucleotides not matched to a gene: 10. Germline CDR1 reads GTSNPN; CDR2 reads SVGIG (reference sequence). CDR3 residues: CAWKLQGAFYEAFF. The CDR3 DNA is TGTGCCTGGAAGCTACAGGGGGCGTTTTATGAAGCTTTCTTT. The full variable domain, completed using reference TRBV30 and TRBJ1-1, is SQTIHQWPATLVQPVGSPLSLECTVEGTSNPNLYWYRQAAGRGLQLLFYSVGIGQISSEVPQNLSASRPQDRQFILSSKKLLLSDSGFYLCAWKLQGAFYEAFFGQGTRLTVV.

This chain's CDR3 is CAWIRGSGNTIYF. Written as DNA, the CDR3 is TGTGCCTGGATTCGAGGGTCTGGAAACACCATATATTTT. J is TRBJ1-3 and V is TRBV30; D is ambiguous. Trimming cost V 4 bases and J 1 base, with 8 bases left between them. Germline CDR1 reads GTSNPN; CDR2 reads SVGIG (reference sequence). CDR3 length: 13 residues.

This clone came up once. The V and J genes are TRBV5-4 and TRBJ1-1; D not certain. CDR1 is SGHNT and CDR2 is YYREEE in the germline V gene (reference sequence). There are 14 residues in the CDR3. Trimming removed 0 bases at V and 0 bases at J, with 6 bases between. The CDR3 loop is CASSLDPVNTEAFF. The CDR3 coding sequence is TGTGCCAGCAGCTTGGATCCGGTGAACACTGAAGCTTTCTTT.

The chain combines TRBV5-1 with TRBJ1-2, with a possible D match to TRBD1 (6 bases). Per the germline V gene, CDR1 is SGHRS and CDR2 is YFSETQ. Trimming cost V 0 bases and J 7 bases, with 10 bases left between them. There are 13 residues in the CDR3. CDR3 amino acids: CASSLDRVGGYTF. The CDR3 coding sequence is TGCGCCAGCAGCTTGGACAGGGTTGGTGGCTACACCTTC.

The V and J genes are TRBV6-1 and TRBJ1-6; 10 bases agree with TRBD1. J was trimmed by 9 bases and V by 0 bases; bases with no gene match: 8. This CDR3 region has 17 residues. CDR1 MNHNS and CDR2 SASEGT come from the germline V gene. The CDR3 is CASSEAGAGTGASPLHF. CDR3 nucleotide sequence: TGTGCCAGCAGTGAAGCAGGTGCCGGGACAGGGGCTTCACCCCTCCACTTT.